This T cell receptor (beta chain) is drawn from a study of cytomegalovirus exposure and HLA in healthy donors. Study results and caveats: Follow-up analysis seemed to connect common viral pathogens with several of the most significant clusters identified.

With regard to this clone: The antigen is undetermined.

PCR employed 60 Vbeta and 13 Jbeta primers. Assay used: immunoSEQ multiplex PCR; TCRdb lists only in-frame clones, some missing. The specimen's table records some 70,000 clones. This CDR3 has 13 amino acids. V was shortened by 0 bases and J by 7 bases, with 8 bases between the two germline ends. CDR1 and CDR2 from the germline V gene are SGDLS and YYNGEE. This receptor was identified in a man in his forties in good health and CMV-seronegative. The sequenced material came from PBMCs. The chain has TRBV9 and TRBJ1-5; D is undetermined. The CDR3 sequence is CASSVGEYQPQHF. CDR3 in DNA: TGTGCCAGCAGCGTAGGAGAGTACCAGCCCCAGCATTTT.